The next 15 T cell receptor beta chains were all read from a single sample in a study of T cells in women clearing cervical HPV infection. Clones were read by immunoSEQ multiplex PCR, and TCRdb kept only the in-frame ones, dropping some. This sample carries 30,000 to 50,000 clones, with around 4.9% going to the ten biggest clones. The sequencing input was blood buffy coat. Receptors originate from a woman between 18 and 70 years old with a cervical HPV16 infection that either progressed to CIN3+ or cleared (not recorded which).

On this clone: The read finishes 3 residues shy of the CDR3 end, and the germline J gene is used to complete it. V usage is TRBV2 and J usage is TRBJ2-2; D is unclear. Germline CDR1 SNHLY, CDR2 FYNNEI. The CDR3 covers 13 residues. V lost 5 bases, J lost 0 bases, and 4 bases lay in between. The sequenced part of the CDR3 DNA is TGTGCCAGCAGTCCAACGAACACCGGGGAG. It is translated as CASSPTNTGE. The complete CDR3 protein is CASSPTNTGELFF. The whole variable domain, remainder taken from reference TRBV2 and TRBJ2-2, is EPEVTQTPSHQVTQMGQEVILRCVPISNHLYFYWYRQILGQKVEFLVSFYNNEISEKSEIFDDQFSVERPDGSNFTLKIRSTKLEDSAMYFCASSPTNTGELFFGEGSRLTVL.

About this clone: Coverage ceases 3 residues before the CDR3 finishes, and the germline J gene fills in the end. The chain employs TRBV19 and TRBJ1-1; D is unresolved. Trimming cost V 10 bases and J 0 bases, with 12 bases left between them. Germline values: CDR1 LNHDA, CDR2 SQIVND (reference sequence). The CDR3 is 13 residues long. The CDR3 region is CATWTGMNTEAFF. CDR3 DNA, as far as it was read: TGTGCCACTTGGACGGGGATGAACACTGAA.

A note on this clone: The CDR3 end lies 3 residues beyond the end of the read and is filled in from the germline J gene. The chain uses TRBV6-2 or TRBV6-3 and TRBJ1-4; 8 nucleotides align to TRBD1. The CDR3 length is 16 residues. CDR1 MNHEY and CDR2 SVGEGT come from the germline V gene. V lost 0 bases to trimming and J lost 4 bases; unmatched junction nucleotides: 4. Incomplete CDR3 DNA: TGTGCCAGCAGTTACTCCGCGGGACAGGATAATGAAAAA. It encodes CASSYSAGQDNEK. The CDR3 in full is CASSYSAGQDNEKLFF.

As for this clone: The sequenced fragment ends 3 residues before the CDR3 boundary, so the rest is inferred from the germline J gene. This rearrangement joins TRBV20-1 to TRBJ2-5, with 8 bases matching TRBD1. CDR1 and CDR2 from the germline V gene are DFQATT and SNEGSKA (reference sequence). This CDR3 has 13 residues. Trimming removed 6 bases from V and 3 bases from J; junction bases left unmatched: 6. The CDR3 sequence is CSAPLTGEETQYF. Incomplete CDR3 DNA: TGCAGTGCCCCACTGACAGGGGAAGAGACC.

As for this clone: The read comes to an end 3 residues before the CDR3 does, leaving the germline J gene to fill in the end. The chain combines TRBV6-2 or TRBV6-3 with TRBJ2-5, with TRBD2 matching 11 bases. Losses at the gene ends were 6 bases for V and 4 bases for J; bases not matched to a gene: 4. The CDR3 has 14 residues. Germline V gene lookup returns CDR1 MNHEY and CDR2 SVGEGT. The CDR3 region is CASSSSGGGETQYF. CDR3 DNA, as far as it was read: TGTGCCAGCAGCAGTAGCGGGGGGGGAGAGACC.

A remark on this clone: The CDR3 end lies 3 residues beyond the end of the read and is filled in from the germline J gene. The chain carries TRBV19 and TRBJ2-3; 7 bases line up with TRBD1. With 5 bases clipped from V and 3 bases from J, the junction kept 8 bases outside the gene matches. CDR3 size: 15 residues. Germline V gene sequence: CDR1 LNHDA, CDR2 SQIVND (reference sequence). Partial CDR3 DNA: TGTGCCAGTAGTTTTTCCCCAGGGGGAACAGATACG. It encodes CASSFSPGGTDT. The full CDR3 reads CASSFSPGGTDTQYF.

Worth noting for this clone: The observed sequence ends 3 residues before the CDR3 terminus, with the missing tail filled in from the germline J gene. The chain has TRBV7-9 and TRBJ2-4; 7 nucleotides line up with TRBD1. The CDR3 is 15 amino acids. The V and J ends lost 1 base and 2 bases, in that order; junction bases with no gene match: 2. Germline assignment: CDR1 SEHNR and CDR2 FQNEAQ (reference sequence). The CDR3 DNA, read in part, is TGTGCCAGCAGCTTAGAGGGGGCCACCAAAAACATT. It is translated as CASSLEGATKNI. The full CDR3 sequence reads CASSLEGATKNIQYF.

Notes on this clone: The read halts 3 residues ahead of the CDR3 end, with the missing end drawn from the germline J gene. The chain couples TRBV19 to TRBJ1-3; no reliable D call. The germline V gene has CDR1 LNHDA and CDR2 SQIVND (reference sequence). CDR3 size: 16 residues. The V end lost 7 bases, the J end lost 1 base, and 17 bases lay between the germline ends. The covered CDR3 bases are TGTGCCAGTAAAAGCGAAACCGGCGGGTCTGGAAACACC. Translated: CASKSETGGSGNT. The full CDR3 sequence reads CASKSETGGSGNTIYF. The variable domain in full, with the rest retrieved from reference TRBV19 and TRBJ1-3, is DGGITQSPKYLFRKEGQNVTLSCEQNLNHDAMYWYRQDPGQGLRLIYYSQIVNDFQKGDIAEGYSVSREKKESFPLTVTSAQKNPTAFYLCASKSETGGSGNTIYFGEGSWLTVV.

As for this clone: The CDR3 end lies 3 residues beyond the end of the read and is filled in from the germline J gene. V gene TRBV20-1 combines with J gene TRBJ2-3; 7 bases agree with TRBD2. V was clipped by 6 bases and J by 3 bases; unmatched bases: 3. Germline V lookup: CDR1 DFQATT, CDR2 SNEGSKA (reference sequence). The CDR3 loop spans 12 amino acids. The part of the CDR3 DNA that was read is TGCAGTGCCCGGGGGGATACAGATACG. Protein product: CSARGDTDT. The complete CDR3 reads CSARGDTDTQYF.

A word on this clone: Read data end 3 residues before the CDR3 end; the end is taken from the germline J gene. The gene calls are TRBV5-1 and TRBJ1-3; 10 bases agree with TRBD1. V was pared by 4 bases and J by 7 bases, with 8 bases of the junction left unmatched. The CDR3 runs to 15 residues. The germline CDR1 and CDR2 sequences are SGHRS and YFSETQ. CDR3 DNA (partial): TGCGCCAGCAGCACCGGGACAGGGGTAACGAACACC. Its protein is CASSTGTGVTNT. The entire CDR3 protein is CASSTGTGVTNTIYF.

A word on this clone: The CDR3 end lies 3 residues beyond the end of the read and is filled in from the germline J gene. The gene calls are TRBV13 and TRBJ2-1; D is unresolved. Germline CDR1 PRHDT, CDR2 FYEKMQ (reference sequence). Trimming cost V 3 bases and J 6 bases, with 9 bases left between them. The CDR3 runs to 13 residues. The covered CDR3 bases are TGTGCCAGCAGCTTGAAACTCCGCAATGAG. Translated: CASSLKLRNE. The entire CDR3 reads CASSLKLRNEQFF.

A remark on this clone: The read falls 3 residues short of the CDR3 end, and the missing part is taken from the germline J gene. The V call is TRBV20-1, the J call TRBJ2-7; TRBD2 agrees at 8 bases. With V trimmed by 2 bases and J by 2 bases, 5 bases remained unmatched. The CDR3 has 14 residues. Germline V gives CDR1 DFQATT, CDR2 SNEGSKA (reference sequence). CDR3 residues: CSARFRGGTYEQYF. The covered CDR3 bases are TGCAGTGCTAGATTCCGGGGGGGGACCTACGAG.

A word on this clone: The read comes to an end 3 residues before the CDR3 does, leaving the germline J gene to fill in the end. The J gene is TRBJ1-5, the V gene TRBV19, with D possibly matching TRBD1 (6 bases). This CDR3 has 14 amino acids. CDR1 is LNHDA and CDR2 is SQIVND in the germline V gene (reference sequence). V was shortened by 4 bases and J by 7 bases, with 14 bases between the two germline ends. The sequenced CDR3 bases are TGTGCCAGTAGTACATCGACAGGCCAGCAGCCC. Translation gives CASSTSTGQQP. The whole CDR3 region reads CASSTSTGQQPQHF. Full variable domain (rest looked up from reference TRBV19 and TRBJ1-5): DGGITQSPKYLFRKEGQNVTLSCEQNLNHDAMYWYRQDPGQGLRLIYYSQIVNDFQKGDIAEGYSVSREKKESFPLTVTSAQKNPTAFYLCASSTSTGQQPQHFGDGTRLSIL.

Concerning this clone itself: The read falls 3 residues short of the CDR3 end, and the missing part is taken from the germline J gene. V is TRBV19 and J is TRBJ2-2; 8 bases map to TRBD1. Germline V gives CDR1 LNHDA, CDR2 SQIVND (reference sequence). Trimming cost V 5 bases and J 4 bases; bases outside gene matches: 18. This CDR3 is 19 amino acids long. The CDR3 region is CASSAPGQANLIPTGELFF. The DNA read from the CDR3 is TGTGCCAGTAGTGCGCCGGGACAGGCTAACCTAATTCCCACCGGGGAG.

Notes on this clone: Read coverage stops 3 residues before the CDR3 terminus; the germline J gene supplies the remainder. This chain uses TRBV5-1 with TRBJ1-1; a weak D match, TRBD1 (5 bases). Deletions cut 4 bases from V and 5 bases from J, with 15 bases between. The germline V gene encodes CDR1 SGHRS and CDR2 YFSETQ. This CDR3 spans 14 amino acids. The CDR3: CASSMDARGTEAFF. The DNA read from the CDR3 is TGCGCCAGCAGCATGGACGCCCGGGGGACTGAA.